The count of the clone carrying this T cell receptor beta chain is one. Its antigen remains unknown. This sample is part of a study of T cell responses to AZD1222 COVID-19 vaccine. General study points: A rise in Spike-specific TCR breadth and depth followed two AZD1222 doses. Vaccine-associated CD4 TCRs ranged over spike, dominating at 160-218 and 743-854.

Per the germline V gene, CDR1 is SGHTA and CDR2 is FQGNSA. The V end was cut by 1 base, the J end by 4 bases, with 8 bases between. The length of the CDR3 is 15 residues. Libraries were prepared by immunoSEQ multiplex PCR; TCRdb keeps only in-frame clonotypes and omits some of them. The table has under 130,000 clones, 88% seen once. This sample comprised peripheral blood, obtained on day 0 of AZD1222 vaccination. The receptor was isolated from an adult in good health. The J gene is TRBJ1-6, the V gene TRBV7-2, with D hard to call. The CDR3 spells CASSLGGRYNSPLHF. For the CDR3, the DNA is TGTGCCAGCAGCTTAGGAGGGCGGTATAATTCACCCCTCCACTTT.